One T cell receptor (beta chain) is described in this entry. J was trimmed by 3 bases and V by 10 bases; bases with no gene match: 8. The V gene's germline CDR1 is MNHGY and CDR2 SAAAGT. The CDR3 is made up of 13 amino acids. The repertoire was sequenced with immunoSEQ multiplex PCR; TCRdb's copy has only in-frame clones and lacks some. This table holds roughly 99,000 clones, more than 80% found once. The entry originates in a study of preoperative IRX-2 immunotherapy in early breast cancer. Treatment specified: preoperative locoregional IRX-2 cytokine immunotherapy. This receptor was obtained from a human donor with breast cancer. Sequencing was performed on tumor tissue, taken after IRX-2 immunotherapy. The chain has TRBV6-8 and TRBJ1-2; the match to TRBD1 covers 7 bases. CDR3 protein: CAITDRSDYGYTF. Written as DNA, the CDR3 is TGTGCCATCACGGACAGGTCCGACTATGGCTACACCTTC.